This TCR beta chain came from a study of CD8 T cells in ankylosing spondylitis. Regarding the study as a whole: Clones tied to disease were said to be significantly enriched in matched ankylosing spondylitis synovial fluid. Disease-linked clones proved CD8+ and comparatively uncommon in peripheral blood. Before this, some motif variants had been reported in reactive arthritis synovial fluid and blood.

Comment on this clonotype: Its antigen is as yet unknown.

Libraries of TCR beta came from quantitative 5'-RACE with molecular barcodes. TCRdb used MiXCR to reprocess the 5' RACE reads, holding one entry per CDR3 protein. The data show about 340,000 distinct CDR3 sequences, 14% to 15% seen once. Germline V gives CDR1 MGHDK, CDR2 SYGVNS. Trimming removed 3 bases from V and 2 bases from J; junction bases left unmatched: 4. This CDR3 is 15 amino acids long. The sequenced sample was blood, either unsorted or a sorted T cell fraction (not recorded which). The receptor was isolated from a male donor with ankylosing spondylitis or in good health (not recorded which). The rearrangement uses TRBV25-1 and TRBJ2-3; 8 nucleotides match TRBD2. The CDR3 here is CASSDWRGATDTQYF. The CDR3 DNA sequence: TGTGCCAGCAGTGACTGGCGGGGGGCCACAGATACGCAGTATTTT.